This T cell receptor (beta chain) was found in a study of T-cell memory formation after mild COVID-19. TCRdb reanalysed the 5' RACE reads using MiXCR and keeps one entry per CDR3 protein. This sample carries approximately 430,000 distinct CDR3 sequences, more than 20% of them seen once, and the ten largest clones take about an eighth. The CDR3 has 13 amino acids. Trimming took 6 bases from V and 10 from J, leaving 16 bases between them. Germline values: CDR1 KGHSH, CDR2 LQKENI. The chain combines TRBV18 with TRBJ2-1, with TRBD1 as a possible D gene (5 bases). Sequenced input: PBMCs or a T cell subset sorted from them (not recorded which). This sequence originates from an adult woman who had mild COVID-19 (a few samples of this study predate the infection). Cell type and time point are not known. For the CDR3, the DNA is TGTGCCAGCTCCCTGGATCAGGGAAGCGAGCAGTTCTTC. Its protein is CASSLDQGSEQFF. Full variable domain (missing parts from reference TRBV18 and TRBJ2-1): NAGVMQNPRHLVRRRGQEARLRCSPMKGHSHVYWYRQLPEEGLKFMVYLQKENIIDESGMPKERFSAEFPKEGPSILRIQQVVRGDSAAYFCASSLDQGSEQFFGPGTRLTVL.